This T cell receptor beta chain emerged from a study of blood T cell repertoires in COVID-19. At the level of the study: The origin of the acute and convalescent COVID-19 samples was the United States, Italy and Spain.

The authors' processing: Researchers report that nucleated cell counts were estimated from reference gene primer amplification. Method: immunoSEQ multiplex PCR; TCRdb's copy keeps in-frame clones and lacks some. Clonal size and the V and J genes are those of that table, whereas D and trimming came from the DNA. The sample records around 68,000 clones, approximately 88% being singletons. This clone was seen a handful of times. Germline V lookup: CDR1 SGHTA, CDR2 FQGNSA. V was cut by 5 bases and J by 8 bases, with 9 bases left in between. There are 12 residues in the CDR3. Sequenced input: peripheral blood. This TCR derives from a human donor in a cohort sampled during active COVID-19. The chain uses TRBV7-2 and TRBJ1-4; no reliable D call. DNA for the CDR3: TGTGCCAGCAGCCACCGGAGGGAAAAACTGTTTTTT. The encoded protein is CASSHRREKLFF.